The source of this T cell receptor beta chain is a study of CD8+CD57+ T cells in acquired aplastic anemia. It was genomic DNA that served as the template for profiling TCR beta VDJ and CDR3. TCRdb re-called the reads with MiXCR, one entry per CDR3 protein. The sample has 150,000 to 170,000 distinct CDR3 sequences, roughly 54% seen once. Only patients with CD8+CD57+ cell expansion on flow cytometry were chosen for sequencing. The patients, all of them, had severe acquired aplastic anemia. The source of this sequence is a human donor with aplastic anemia. Sequenced input: sorted CD4+, CD8+, or CD8+CD57+ T cells (not recorded which) from PBMCs.

The CDR3: CASSLQASGAGGELFF. CDR3 bases: TGTGCCAGCAGTTTGCAAGCTAGCGGGGCGGGCGGGGAGCTGTTTTTT. V gene TRBV6-5 combines with J gene TRBJ2-2, with TRBD2 matching 9 bases. The germline V gene encodes CDR1 MNHEY and CDR2 SVGAGI. V gave up 4 bases and J gave up 7 bases; unmatched junction bases: 10. CDR3 length equals 16 residues.